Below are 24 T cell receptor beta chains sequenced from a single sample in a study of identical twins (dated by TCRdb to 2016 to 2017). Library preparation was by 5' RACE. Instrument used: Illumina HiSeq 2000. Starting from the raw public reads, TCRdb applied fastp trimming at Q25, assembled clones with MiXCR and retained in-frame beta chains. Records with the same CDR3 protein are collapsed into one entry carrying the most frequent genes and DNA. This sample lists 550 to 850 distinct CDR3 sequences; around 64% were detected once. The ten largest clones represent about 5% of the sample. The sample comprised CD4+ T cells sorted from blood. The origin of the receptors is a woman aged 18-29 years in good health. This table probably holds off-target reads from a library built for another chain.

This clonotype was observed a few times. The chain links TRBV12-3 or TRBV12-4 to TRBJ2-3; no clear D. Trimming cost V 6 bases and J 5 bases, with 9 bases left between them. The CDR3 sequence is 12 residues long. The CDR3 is CASSTWGDTQYF. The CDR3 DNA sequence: TGTGCCAGCAGCACTTGGGGAGATACGCAGTATTTT.

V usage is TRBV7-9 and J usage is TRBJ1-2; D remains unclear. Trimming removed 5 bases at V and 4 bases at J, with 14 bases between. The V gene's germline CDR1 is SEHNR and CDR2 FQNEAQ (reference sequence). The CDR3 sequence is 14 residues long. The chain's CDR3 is CASSQRTEPYGYTF. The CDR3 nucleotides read TGTGCCAGCAGCCAAAGGACGGAACCCTATGGCTACACCTTC.

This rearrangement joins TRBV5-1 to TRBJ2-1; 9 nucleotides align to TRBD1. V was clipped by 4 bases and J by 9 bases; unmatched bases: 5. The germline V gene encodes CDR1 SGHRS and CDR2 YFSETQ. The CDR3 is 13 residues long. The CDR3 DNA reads TGCGCCAGCAGCCCCGGACAGGGGCTTGAGCAGTTCTTC. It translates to CASSPGQGLEQFF.

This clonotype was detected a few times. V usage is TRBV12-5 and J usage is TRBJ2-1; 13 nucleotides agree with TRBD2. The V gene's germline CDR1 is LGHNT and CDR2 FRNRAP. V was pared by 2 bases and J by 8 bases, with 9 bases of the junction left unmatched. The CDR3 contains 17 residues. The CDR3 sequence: CASGLPPGLAGTHEQFF. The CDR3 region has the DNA TGTGCTAGTGGTTTGCCACCGGGACTAGCGGGAACCCATGAGCAGTTCTTC.

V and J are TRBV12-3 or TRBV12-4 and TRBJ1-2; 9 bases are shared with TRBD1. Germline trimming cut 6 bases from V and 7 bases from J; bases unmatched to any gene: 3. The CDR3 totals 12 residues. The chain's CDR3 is CASRQGAGGYTF. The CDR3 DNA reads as TGTGCCAGCAGACAGGGGGCCGGTGGCTACACCTTC.

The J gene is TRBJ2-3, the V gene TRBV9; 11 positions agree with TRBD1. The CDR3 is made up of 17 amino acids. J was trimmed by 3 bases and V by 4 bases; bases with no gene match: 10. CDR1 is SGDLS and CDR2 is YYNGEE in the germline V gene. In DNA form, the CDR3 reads TGTGCCAGCAGCACAGACGCCGGGACAGGGGGGACAGATACGCAGTATTTT. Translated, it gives CASSTDAGTGGTDTQYF. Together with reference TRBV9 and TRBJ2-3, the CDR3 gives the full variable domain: DSGVTQTPKHLITATGQRVTLRCSPRSGDLSVYWYQQSLDQGLQFLIQYYNGEERAKGNILERFSAQQFPDLHSELNLSSLELGDSALYFCASSTDAGTGGTDTQYFGPGTRLTVL.

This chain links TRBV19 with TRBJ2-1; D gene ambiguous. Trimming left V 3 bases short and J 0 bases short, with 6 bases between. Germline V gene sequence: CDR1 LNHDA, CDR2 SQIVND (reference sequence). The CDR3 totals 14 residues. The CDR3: CASSMMSSYNEQFF. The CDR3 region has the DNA TGTGCCAGTAGTATGATGAGCTCCTACAATGAGCAGTTCTTC.

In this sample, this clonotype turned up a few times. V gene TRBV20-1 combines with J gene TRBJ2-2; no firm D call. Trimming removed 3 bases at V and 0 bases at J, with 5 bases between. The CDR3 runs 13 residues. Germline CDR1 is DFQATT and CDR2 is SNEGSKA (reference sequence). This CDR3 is CSASGPNTGELFF. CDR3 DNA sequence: TGCAGTGCTAGCGGGCCGAACACCGGGGAGCTGTTTTTT.

CDR3 amino acids: CASSYGSQPQHF. The CDR3 DNA is TGTGCCAGCAGTTACGGGAGTCAGCCCCAGCATTTT. The V and J genes are TRBV6-2 or TRBV6-3 and TRBJ1-5; no definite D call. The CDR3 loop spans 12 amino acids. Trimming took 2 bases from V and 6 from J, leaving 5 bases between them. Germline V gives CDR1 MNHEY, CDR2 SVGEGT.

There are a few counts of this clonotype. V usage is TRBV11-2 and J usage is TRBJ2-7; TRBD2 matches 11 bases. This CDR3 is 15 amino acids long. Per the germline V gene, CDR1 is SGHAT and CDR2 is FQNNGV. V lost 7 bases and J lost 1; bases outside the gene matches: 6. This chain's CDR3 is CASNHLAGGSYEQYF. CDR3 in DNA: TGTGCCAGCAACCATCTAGCGGGAGGTTCCTACGAGCAGTACTTC.

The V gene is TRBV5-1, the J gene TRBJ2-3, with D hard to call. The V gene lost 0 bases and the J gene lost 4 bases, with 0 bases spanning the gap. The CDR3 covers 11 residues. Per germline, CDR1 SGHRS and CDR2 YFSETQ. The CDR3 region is CASSLADTQYF. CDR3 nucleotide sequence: TGCGCCAGCAGCTTGGCAGATACGCAGTATTTT.

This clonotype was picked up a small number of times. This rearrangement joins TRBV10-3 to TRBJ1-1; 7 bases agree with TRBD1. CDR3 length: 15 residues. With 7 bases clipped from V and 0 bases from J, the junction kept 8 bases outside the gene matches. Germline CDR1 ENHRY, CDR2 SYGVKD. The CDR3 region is CAITRGGGMNTEAFF. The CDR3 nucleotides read TGTGCCATCACCCGGGGAGGGGGCATGAACACTGAAGCTTTCTTT.

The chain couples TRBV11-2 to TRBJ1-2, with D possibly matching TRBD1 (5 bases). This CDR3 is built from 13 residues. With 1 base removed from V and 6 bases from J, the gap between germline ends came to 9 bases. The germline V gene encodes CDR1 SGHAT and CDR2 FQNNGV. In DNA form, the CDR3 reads TGTGCCAGCAGCTTAGCTGGGGGGAATGGCTACACCTTC. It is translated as CASSLAGGNGYTF. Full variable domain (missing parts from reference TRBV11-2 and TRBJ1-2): EAGVAQSPRYKIIEKRQSVAFWCNPISGHATLYWYQQILGQGPKLLIQFQNNGVVDDSQLPKDRFSAERLKGVDSTLKIQPAKLEDSAVYLCASSLAGGNGYTFGSGTRLTVV.

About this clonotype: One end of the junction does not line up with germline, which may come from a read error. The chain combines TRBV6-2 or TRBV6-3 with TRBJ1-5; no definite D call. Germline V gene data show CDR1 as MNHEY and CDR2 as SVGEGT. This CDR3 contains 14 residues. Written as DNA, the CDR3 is TGTGCCAGCAGTTACGTGAAGAGCAATCAGCACCAGCATTTT. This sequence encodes CASSYVKSNQHQHF.

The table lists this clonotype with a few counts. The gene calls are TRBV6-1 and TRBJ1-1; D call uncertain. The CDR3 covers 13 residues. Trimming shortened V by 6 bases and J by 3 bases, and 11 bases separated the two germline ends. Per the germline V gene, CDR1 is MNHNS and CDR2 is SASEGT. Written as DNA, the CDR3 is TGTGCCAGCAGGGGCCCCGTGGACACTGAAGCTTTCTTT. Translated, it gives CASRGPVDTEAFF.

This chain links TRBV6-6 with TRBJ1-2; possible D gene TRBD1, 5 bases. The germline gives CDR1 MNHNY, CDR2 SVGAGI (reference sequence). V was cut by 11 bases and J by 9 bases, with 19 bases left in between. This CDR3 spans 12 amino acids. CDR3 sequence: CAAYEGGGSYTF. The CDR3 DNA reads TGTGCCGCCTATGAGGGCGGGGGAAGCTACACCTTC.

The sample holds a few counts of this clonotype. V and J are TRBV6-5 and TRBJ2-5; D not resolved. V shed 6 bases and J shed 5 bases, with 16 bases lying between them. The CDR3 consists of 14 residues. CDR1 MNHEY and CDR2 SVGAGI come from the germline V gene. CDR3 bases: TGTGCCAGCAGGACCCGCTCCGATCAGGAGACCCAGTACTTC. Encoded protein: CASRTRSDQETQYF.

In DNA form, the CDR3 reads TGTGCCAGCAGCCAAGATGAACGACTAGCGATCCATGAGCAGTTCTTC. Residues: CASSQDERLAIHEQFF. The chain carries TRBV14 and TRBJ2-1; TRBD2 agrees at 8 bases. Trimming cost V 0 bases and J 8 bases; bases outside gene matches: 9. CDR1 SGHDN and CDR2 FVKESK come from the germline V gene. This CDR3 is built from 16 residues.

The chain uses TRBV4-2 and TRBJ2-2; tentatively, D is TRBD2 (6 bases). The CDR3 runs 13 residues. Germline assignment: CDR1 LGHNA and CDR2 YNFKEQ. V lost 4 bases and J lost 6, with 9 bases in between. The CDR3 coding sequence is TGTGCCAGCAGCCTAGGGGAGGCCGGGGAGCTGTTTTTT. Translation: CASSLGEAGELFF.

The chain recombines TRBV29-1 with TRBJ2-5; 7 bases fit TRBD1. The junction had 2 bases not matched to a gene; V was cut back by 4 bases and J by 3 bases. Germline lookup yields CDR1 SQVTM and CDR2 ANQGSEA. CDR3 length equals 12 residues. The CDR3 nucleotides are TGCAGCGTTGGGGACAGAAAAGAGACCCAGTACTTC. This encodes CSVGDRKETQYF.

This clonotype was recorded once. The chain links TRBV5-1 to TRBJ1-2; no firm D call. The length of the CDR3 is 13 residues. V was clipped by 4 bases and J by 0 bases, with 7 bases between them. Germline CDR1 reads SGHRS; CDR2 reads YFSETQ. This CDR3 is CASSKDPNYGYTF. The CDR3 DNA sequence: TGCGCCAGCAGCAAGGACCCTAACTATGGCTACACCTTC.

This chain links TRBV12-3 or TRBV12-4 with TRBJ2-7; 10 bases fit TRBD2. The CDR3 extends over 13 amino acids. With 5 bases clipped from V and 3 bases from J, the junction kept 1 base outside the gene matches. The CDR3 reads CASSPSGGYEQYF. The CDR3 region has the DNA TGTGCCAGCAGTCCTAGCGGGGGCTACGAGCAGTACTTC.

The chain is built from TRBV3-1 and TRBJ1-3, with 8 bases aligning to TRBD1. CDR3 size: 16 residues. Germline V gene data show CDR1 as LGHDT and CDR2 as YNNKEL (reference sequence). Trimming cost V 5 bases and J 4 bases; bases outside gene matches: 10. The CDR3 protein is CASSATGTGAGNTIYF. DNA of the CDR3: TGTGCCAGCAGCGCAACGGGGACAGGCGCGGGAAACACCATATATTTT. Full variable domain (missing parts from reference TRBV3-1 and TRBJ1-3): DTAVSQTPKYLVTQMGNDKSIKCEQNLGHDTMYWYKQDSKKFLKIMFSYNNKELIINETVPNRFSPKSPDKAHLNLHINSLELGDSAVYFCASSATGTGAGNTIYFGEGSWLTVV.

The CDR3 here is CASSLSAGGVGDTQYF. The CDR3 coding sequence is TGTGCCAGCAGCTTATCAGCGGGGGGAGTGGGGGATACGCAGTATTTT. The rearrangement uses TRBV7-2 and TRBJ2-3; 9 positions agree with TRBD2. V lost 2 bases, J lost 6 bases, and 9 bases stayed unmatched. The V gene's germline CDR1 is SGHTA and CDR2 FQGNSA. The CDR3 consists of 16 residues. Using reference TRBV7-2 and TRBJ2-3 for the parts outside the CDR3, the full variable domain is GAGVSQSPSNKVTEKGKDVELRCDPISGHTALYWYRQSLGQGLEFLIYFQGNSAPDKSGLPSDRFSAERTGGSVSTLTIQRTQQEDSAVYLCASSLSAGGVGDTQYFGPGTRLTVL.